The 9 T cell receptor beta chains listed next were all sequenced from one sample in a study of shared clonotypes between healthy human individuals. Clones were sequenced by immunoSEQ multiplex PCR, and TCRdb holds only the in-frame ones, with some missing. This table holds some 2.3 million clones, more than 85% found once. The sequenced material came from naive CD4+ T cells from PBMCs. Subset of the sample: CD45RA+ positively selected. These receptors all come from a man aged 18 to 29 in good health. Some clones in this sample may be carry-over from other donors' samples.

The J gene is TRBJ2-7, the V gene TRBV18, with D possibly TRBD1 on 6 matching bases. The CDR3 has 15 amino acids. Trimming removed 3 bases from V and 4 bases from J, with 16 bases in between. Germline CDR1 and CDR2: KGHSH and LQKENI. The CDR3 DNA reads TGTGCCAGCTCACCTGGACAGACAAAGGAGTACGAGCAGTACTTC. Translation gives CASSPGQTKEYEQYF.

This clone occurred once. The chain combines TRBV9 with TRBJ1-3; D is possibly TRBD1 (5 bases). Germline values: CDR1 SGDLS, CDR2 YYNGEE. Trimming took 7 bases from V and 3 from J, leaving 14 bases between them. The CDR3 covers 14 residues. The CDR3 DNA reads TGTGCCAGCGCTTCGGGGCGGGGTGGAAACACCATATATTTT. This codes for CASASGRGGNTIYF.

The gene calls are TRBV18 and TRBJ2-3, with 12 bases fitting TRBD2. V shed 3 bases and J 1 base; nucleotides not matched to a gene: 5. In germline, CDR1 is KGHSH, CDR2 LQKENI. This CDR3 has 17 residues. CDR3 loop: CASSPYTSGRRTDTQYF. In DNA form, the CDR3 reads TGTGCCAGCTCACCTTACACTAGCGGGAGGCGCACAGATACGCAGTATTTT.

The CDR3 region is CASSAWAGHNGYTF. In DNA, the CDR3 is TGTGCCAGCAGCGCCTGGGCTGGGCATAACGGCTACACCTTC. V gene TRBV9 combines with J gene TRBJ1-2; D not resolved. Trimming removed 3 bases at V and 8 bases at J, with 17 bases between. This CDR3 has 14 amino acids. Germline V CDR1 and CDR2: SGDLS, YYNGEE.

For this clone: The same CDR3 can be traced to other DNA sequences in this sample. This chain joins TRBV7-2 and TRBJ2-7, with 10 bases matching TRBD2. The CDR3 extends over 14 amino acids. J lost 1 base, V lost 4 bases, and 1 base had no gene match. Per germline, CDR1 SGHTA and CDR2 FQGNSA. The CDR3, as DNA: TGTGCCAGCAGCTCGACTAGCGGGTCCTACGAGCAGTACTTC. It specifies CASSSTSGSYEQYF.

The rearrangement joins TRBV7-6 to TRBJ2-1, with 16 bases lining up with TRBD2. Per germline, CDR1 SGHVS and CDR2 FNYEAQ. The CDR3 loop spans 20 amino acids. V dropped 6 bases and J dropped 3; count of bases not matched to a gene: 14. CDR3 in amino acids: CASSTESGTSGRAIYNEQFF. In nucleotides, the CDR3 is TGTGCCAGCAGTACGGAATCCGGGACTAGCGGGAGGGCCATCTACAATGAGCAGTTCTTC.

This clone has just one count. Within the sample, other DNA sequences also encode this same CDR3. The chain carries TRBV9 and TRBJ1-2, with 7 bases that match TRBD1. From germline, CDR1 is SGDLS and CDR2 YYNGEE. This CDR3 region has 13 residues. Trimming took 4 bases from V and 3 from J; bases not matched to a gene: 3. CDR3 loop: CASSSTGDYGYTF. The CDR3 DNA reads as TGTGCCAGCAGCTCAACAGGGGACTATGGCTACACCTTC.

The chain is built from TRBV7-3 and TRBJ2-5; D tentatively reads TRBD1 or TRBD2 (5 bases each). Germline lookup yields CDR1 SGHTA and CDR2 FQGTGA. The CDR3 covers 13 residues. Trimming removed 2 bases from V and 5 bases from J, with 9 bases in between. This CDR3 is CASSLYRDETQYF. DNA of the CDR3: TGTGCCAGCAGCTTATACCGGGACGAGACCCAGTACTTC.

The gene calls are TRBV5-8 and TRBJ1-5; D is uncertain. CDR3 length: 16 residues. CDR1 is SGHTS and CDR2 is YDEGEE in the germline V gene. Trimming shortened V by 0 bases and J by 4 bases, and 14 bases separated the two germline ends. The CDR3: CASSLASGSLNQPQHF. The DNA of the CDR3 is TGTGCCAGCAGCTTGGCCTCGGGCAGCTTAAATCAGCCCCAGCATTTT.